This paragraph reports one T cell receptor beta chain. Its antigen is as yet unknown. This specimen comes from a study of Graves' ophthalmopathy and Graves' hyperthyroidism. Findings of the study overall: In blood appeared most of the expanded thyroid clonotypes whose frequency exceeded 0.001. For predicting ophthalmopathy progression, the model had almost 71% sensitivity and around 72% specificity. Between ophthalmopathy and stable hyperthyroidism, a 13-signature model drew a separation with approximately 87% sensitivity and approximately 81% specificity.

RNA transcripts provided the template for amplifying TCR beta CDR3 regions. An opening RT-PCR round employed HTBI primers and preceded a second-round multiplex PCR. TCRdb ran MiXCR on the multiplex PCR reads and lists one entry per CDR3 protein. Among around 590,000 distinct CDR3 sequences, about 40% were seen once, and the ten largest hold 3.5% to 5%. The source is an adult man with Graves' hyperthyroidism. The sequenced sample was peripheral blood or thyroid tissue (not recorded which).

The CDR3 region has the DNA TGTGCCACCAGCAGAGGTCTTTCGGGACTAGCTAGTAAGGAGCAGTTCTTC. Residues: CATSRGLSGLASKEQFF. The chain is built from TRBV15 and TRBJ2-1; 9 bases match TRBD2. This CDR3 contains 17 residues. The V gene end was trimmed by 1 base and the J gene end by 10 bases; junction bases not matched to a gene: 14. Germline values: CDR1 LNHNV, CDR2 YYDKDF (reference sequence).